A selection of T cell receptor beta chains follows, all from one sample in a study of early stage breast cancer tumors. Clones were sequenced by immunoSEQ multiplex PCR, and TCRdb holds only the in-frame ones, with some missing. The table has about 51,000 clones, over 75% seen once. Sequenced input: blood. The receptors here all came from a person in their 40s with breast cancer. Both conserved end residues are part of each CDR3. A D gene is named only where the DNA matches it firmly. Rows give clone size only sometimes, using once, few, many, or a class for an expanded clone.

j_call clone_size d_call v_call cdr3_aa cdr3_nt
TRBJ1-3 once - TRBV6-5 CASSRGLDGGNTIYF TGTGCCAGTTCCAGAGGACTCGACGGAGGAAACACCATATATTTT
TRBJ2-2 - TRBD1 TRBV6-6 CASRPNRGRNTGELFF TGTGCCAGCAGGCCCAACAGGGGCCGGAACACCGGGGAGCTGTTTTTT
TRBJ2-5 - - TRBV29-1 CSGGIGPQETQYF TGCAGCGGTGGGATAGGGCCCCAAGAGACCCAGTACTTC
TRBJ1-2 few TRBD1 TRBV7-2 CASAPGQNNYGYTF TGTGCCAGCGCCCCGGGACAGAATAACTATGGCTACACCTTC
TRBJ2-5 - TRBD1 TRBV5-8 CASSPDRGRPQETQYF TGTGCCAGCAGCCCGGACAGGGGGCGTCCCCAAGAGACCCAGTACTTC
TRBJ1-4 - - TRBV4-1 CASSQDVILINEKLFF TGCGCCAGCAGCCAAGATGTAATATTAATAAATGAAAAACTGTTTTTT
TRBJ1-5 - - TRBV6-1 CASSEALPWQPQHF TGTGCCAGCAGTGAAGCGCTTCCTTGGCAGCCCCAGCATTTT
TRBJ1-3 - - TRBV9 CASSVGNQGNTIYF TGTGCCAGCAGCGTAGGGAACCAGGGAAACACCATATATTTT
TRBJ2-3 once - TRBV30 CAWARTRLSTDTQYF TGTGCCTGGGCCCGGACTCGATTATCCACAGATACGCAGTATTTT
TRBJ2-1 - - TRBV7-9 CASSSTSYEQFF TGTGCCAGCAGCTCTACTAGCTATGAGCAGTTCTTC
TRBJ2-5 - - TRBV4-2 CASSQDTVSPGETQYF TGTGCCAGCAGCCAAGATACCGTCTCCCCTGGAGAGACCCAGTACTTC
TRBJ2-5 - TRBD2 TRBV4-1 CASSPLGREGRETQYF TGCGCCAGCAGCCCCTTAGGGCGGGAGGGCCGAGAGACCCAGTACTTC
TRBJ2-5 - TRBD2 TRBV11-3 CASSPRGAGGPETQYF TGTGCCAGCAGCCCCCGGGGAGCGGGAGGGCCAGAGACCCAGTACTTC
TRBJ1-2 - - TRBV7-8 CASSSSGPNGYGYTF TGTGCCAGCAGCTCAAGCGGGCCCAACGGGTATGGCTACACCTTC
TRBJ2-5 once TRBD2 TRBV5-1 CASSLRGLAGKETQYF TGCGCCAGCAGCTTGAGGGGACTAGCGGGAAAAGAGACCCAGTACTTC
TRBJ2-7 - TRBD2 TRBV6-1 CASSDETSGPYEQYF TGTGCCAGCAGTGACGAGACTAGCGGCCCCTACGAGCAGTACTTC
TRBJ1-2 - TRBD1 TRBV13 CASSSLRFRLTGGNYGYTF TGTGCCAGCAGCTCCCTGAGATTTCGCCTGACAGGGGGCAACTATGGCTACACCTTC
TRBJ2-5 - - TRBV11-2 CASSLEVGGQETQYF TGTGCCAGCAGCTTAGAAGTTGGGGGGCAAGAGACCCAGTACTTC
TRBJ1-2 once - TRBV19 CASSIGVDYGYTF TGTGCCAGTAGTATAGGGGTCGACTATGGCTACACCTTC
TRBJ2-5 - - TRBV11-3 CASSVLETQYF TGTGCCAGCAGCGTACTGGAGACCCAGTACTTC
TRBJ1-1 - - TRBV18 CASSPLEMNTEAFF TGTGCCAGCTCACCATTGGAGATGAACACTGAAGCTTTCTTT
TRBJ2-1 few - TRBV5-8 CASSPGTSRSEQFF TGTGCCAGCAGTCCCGGGACTTCCAGGAGTGAGCAGTTCTTC
TRBJ2-3 - - TRBV5-1 CASSSEGAGDTQYF TGCGCCAGCAGCTCGGAAGGAGCGGGAGATACGCAGTATTTT
TRBJ1-2 - - TRBV6-5 CASREQALNGYTF TGTGCCAGCAGAGAACAGGCACTGAATGGCTACACCTTC
TRBJ2-7 - TRBD2 TRBV7-9 CASSSTSGHSYEQYF TGTGCCAGCAGCTCGACTAGCGGCCACTCCTACGAGCAGTACTTC
TRBJ1-4 - TRBD1 TRBV5-4 CASSLAGQGGEKLFF TGTGCCAGCAGCTTGGCCGGACAGGGAGGCGAAAAACTGTTTTTT
TRBJ2-6 - - TRBV4-2 CASSQAHSGANVLTF TGTGCCAGCAGCCAAGCCCACTCTGGGGCCAACGTCCTGACTTTC
TRBJ2-7 - TRBD1 TRBV23-1 CASSPPGQVSYEQYF TGCGCCAGCAGTCCTCCAGGACAGGTATCCTACGAGCAGTACTTC
TRBJ2-5 - - TRBV2 CASIRHGAGETQYF TGTGCCAGCATCCGCCACGGGGCCGGGGAGACCCAGTACTTC
TRBJ2-2 - - TRBV19 CASSMAADLRTGELFF TGTGCCAGTAGTATGGCGGCCGACCTAAGGACCGGGGAGCTGTTTTTT
TRBJ2-5 - - TRBV7-2 CASSLGLETQYF TGTGCCAGCAGCTTGGGCCTAGAGACCCAGTACTTC
TRBJ2-7 - TRBD2 TRBV4-1 CASSQGLLADEQYF TGCGCCAGCAGCCAAGGTCTGCTAGCGGACGAGCAGTACTTC
TRBJ2-7 few - TRBV5-4 CASSSKTDSSYEQYF TGTGCCAGCAGCTCAAAAACGGATAGCTCCTACGAGCAGTACTTC
TRBJ2-1 - - TRBV6-4 CASSDGLLDAYNEQFF TGTGCCAGCAGTGACGGCCTACTCGATGCCTACAATGAGCAGTTCTTC
TRBJ2-4 - TRBD1 TRBV2 CASSSTGYVQYF TGTGCCAGCAGTTCGACAGGGTATGTTCAGTACTTC
TRBJ2-3 once TRBD2 TRBV9 CASSPRDLAGGVNTQYF TGTGCCAGCAGCCCGAGGGACCTAGCGGGAGGGGTGAATACGCAGTATTTT
TRBJ2-3 - TRBD2 TRBV4-1 CASSQRTSGSLDTQYF TGCGCCAGCAGCCAAAGAACTAGCGGGTCCCTAGATACGCAGTATTTT
TRBJ2-1 - - TRBV6-5 CASSYRPGMGNEQFF TGTGCCAGCAGTTACCGGCCGGGGATGGGCAATGAGCAGTTCTTC
TRBJ2-4 - - TRBV7-9 CASSLGLAKNIQYF TGTGCCAGCAGCTTGGGTCTAGCCAAAAACATTCAGTACTTC